This T cell receptor (beta chain) was found in a study of beta chain features in type 1 diabetes (dated by TCRdb to the late 2010s). At the level of the whole study: Patients and healthy donors did not differ in mean age, gender distribution, total cell number or subset yield. Naive and central memory subsets were obtained from all 30 or so donors, but regulatory and stem cell-like memory subsets were isolated from only 8 patients and roughly eight healthy donors. In the study, TCRB repertoires of sorted circulating CD4+ T cell subsets from recently diagnosed type 1 diabetes patients were compared with those of matched healthy donors. A total of some 100,000,000 sorted cells were examined across all samples, and a strong correlation was observed between cell number per subset and RNA yield. Study-wide conclusions, independent of this receptor: At VDJ recombination sites, type 1 diabetes patients had fewer insertions and more deleted nucleotides, which implies abnormalities in thymic rearrangement. Because small numbers of individuals were included in the HLA sub-analyses, any influence of HLA type on TCRB rearrangement was left unresolved. Because cDNA was sequenced instead of genomic DNA, highly expressing activated cells could be over-represented, though the groups showed no difference in activation or CD3 levels. Shorter templates might be favored by PCR, yet because patient and control samples were amplified and corrected together, any such skew would affect both groups equally. Naive, central memory and regulatory TCRB repertoires appeared to be more alike among patients than among healthy donors. Type 1 diabetes patients showed a moderate but significant shortening of TCRB CDR3 length in all four CD4+ subsets.

Sequences SGHRS (CDR1) and YFSETQ (CDR2) are obtained from the germline V gene. Trimming takes 2 bases off V and 0 bases off J; junction bases not matched to a gene: 12. The CDR3 has 19 amino acids, counting the end cysteine and phenylalanine. The kept DNA is CDR3 alone, 57 bases in frame from the first base. Points on this clone: Its specific antigen is unknown. The input lacks base qualities; no much larger clone sits a single base away.

Each donor gave one peripheral blood draw, roughly 120 mL on average, collected into heparinised tubes. A BD FACSAria II was used to sort naive, central memory, regulatory and stem cell-like memory CD4+ T cells with a panel that included CD45RO, CCR7, CD25, CD127, CD95 and CD27. All sorted populations exceeded 95% purity. PBMCs were isolated right away by Lymphoprep density gradient centrifugation and were stained directly, without culture. To minimize batch effects, samples were stained and sorted in pairs, one healthy donor with one patient per experiment. The High Capacity cDNA Reverse Transcription Kit was used to reverse transcribe all of the isolated RNA, meaning that expressed TCRB transcripts were what got sequenced. Naive, central memory and regulatory T cell samples underwent deep immunoSEQ sequencing, averaging about 3.57 million total reads per sample. Sorted cells were lysed in RLT buffer and RNA was extracted with DNase-treated RNeasy Micro or Mini kits, depending on cell number. Each cell subset was processed on its own to prevent cross-contamination, while patient and healthy donor samples were processed together. The immunoSEQ multiplex PCR was used to amplify TCRB sequences from cDNA, generating 87-bp fragments that spanned the CDR3 region. Sequencing of the amplicons was performed on the Illumina HiSeq platform. The authors' analysis ran thus. Synthetic template baselines were used to correct PCR bias computationally, reads within Hamming distance 2 were collapsed together, and singletons that could not be merged were discarded. Reads were aligned against IMGT to assign V, D and J genes, CDR3 length and insertions or deletions at six rearrangement sites. Within each subset, clonotype counts were normalized to sorted cell number, and only after that were true diversity and Gini coefficients computed with the tcR R package. The overlap coefficient, calculated on TCRB nucleotide sequences, was used to measure repertoire sharing. Out-of-frame TCRB sequences from naive cells were analyzed as a proxy for the pre-selection repertoire. The table was pulled from immuneACCESS by TCRdb, which kept in-frame rearrangements only. Such tables lose some clones; where checked, under half of the loss comes from unresolved V genes, and the rest has no known cause. D and trimming come from the DNA, and the V and J calls and clone size come from that table. In all, the sample holds around 600,000 clones, and roughly 12% of those were seen once. The ten most abundant clones make up around 0.12% of the sample.

This receptor chain uses TRBV5-1 and TRBJ2-1; TRBD1 matches 9 bases in the middle. Sequencing was carried out using naive CD4+ T cells from blood. The sample's cell subset or site label is to be understood as: true naive CD4+ T cells. The source of this sequence is a man in his thirties or forties with type 1 diabetes. The CDR3 corresponds to CASSFPGQGPPSSYNEQFF. At the DNA level, the sequence is TGCGCCAGCAGCTTCCCGGGACAGGGTCCTCCTAGCTCCTACAATGAGCAGTTCTTC.